This T cell receptor beta chain derives from a study of tissue T cells after allogeneic stem cell transplantation. Points from the study as a whole: Limitations included a small, clinically heterogeneous cohort and limited sampling depth.

Using immunoSEQ multiplex PCR, the repertoire was profiled, and TCRdb retains in-frame clones only, with some absent. The sample lists some 10,000 clones, approximately 65% occurring once. As for this clone: The antigen is not known.

The CDR3 has 15 amino acids. The V end was cut by 2 bases, the J end by 5 bases, with 14 bases between. CDR1 is SGHTA, CDR2 FQGNSA, per germline. Sequencing used tissue from the stomach, obtained at autopsy. The receptor comes from a male donor aged 60 or older with lung cancer. The genes are TRBV7-2 and TRBJ2-3; either TRBD1 or TRBD2 may supply D (5 bases each). The CDR3 DNA is TGTGCCAGCAGCTTATCCGGGGCTTCAGGAGATACGCAGTATTTT. Translating gives CASSLSGASGDTQYF.